Included here is one T cell receptor beta chain sequence, with context. Its antigen is not known. Within the sample, other DNA sequences also encode this same CDR3. This specimen belongs to a study of shared clonotypes between healthy human individuals. General study results and limits: Generation probabilities were higher for clonotypes shared across all four sorted-subset donors than for unshared ones.

Looked up from germline, CDR1 is LNHDA and CDR2 is SQIVND (reference sequence). Trimming pared 8 bases from V and 4 bases from J, leaving 15 bases between. The CDR3 has 13 residues. Libraries were prepared by immunoSEQ multiplex PCR; TCRdb keeps only in-frame clonotypes and omits some of them. The sample holds about 2.5 million clones, around 90% seen once. Material: naive CD4+ T cells from PBMCs. Specified subset: CD45RA+ positively selected. This chain uses TRBV19 with TRBJ2-7, with D possibly being TRBD2 (5 bases). The source is a man aged 18 to 29 in good health. Some clones in this sample may be carry-over from other donors' samples. The CDR3, as DNA: TGTGCCAGTTCCAGAGGTCGGGAATACGAGCAGTACTTC. It encodes CASSRGREYEQYF.